This TCR beta chain was sequenced during a study of shared clonotypes between healthy human individuals. Findings and limits, study-wide: Against clonotypes common to all four donors, non-shared ones had lower generation probabilities. Since donors were few, the genetic and exposure-history diversity represented was limited. Naive CD4 clonotype sharing across a handful of donors was 5% to 6%.

The ends lost 5 bases at V and 4 bases at J; junction bases unmatched: 2. The CDR3 loop spans 12 amino acids. Germline CDR1 reads SEHNR; CDR2 reads FQNEAQ (reference sequence). Naive CD8 populations comprised CD45RO-negative cells positively selected for CCR7, excluding terminally differentiated effector memory CD45RA+ cells. The donor cohort consisted entirely of Caucasian adults residing in Nashville, Tennessee. The protocol was immunoSEQ multiplex PCR, while the TCRdb copy is restricted to in-frame clones and leaves out a portion. This sample has around 1,900,000 clones; around 95% occur once, and the top ten carry less than 2%. Concerning this clone itself: What it binds is unknown. The sample contains more than one DNA sequence encoding this CDR3.

The sequenced sample was naive CD8+ T cells from PBMCs. V is TRBV7-9 and J is TRBJ2-7; TRBD1 agrees at 7 bases. The receptor was derived from a man between 18 and 35 years old in good health. Some clones in this sample may be carry-over from other donors' samples. This chain's CDR3 is CASSPTGYEQYF. The CDR3 DNA follows: TGTGCCAGCAGCCCGACAGGGTACGAGCAGTACTTC.